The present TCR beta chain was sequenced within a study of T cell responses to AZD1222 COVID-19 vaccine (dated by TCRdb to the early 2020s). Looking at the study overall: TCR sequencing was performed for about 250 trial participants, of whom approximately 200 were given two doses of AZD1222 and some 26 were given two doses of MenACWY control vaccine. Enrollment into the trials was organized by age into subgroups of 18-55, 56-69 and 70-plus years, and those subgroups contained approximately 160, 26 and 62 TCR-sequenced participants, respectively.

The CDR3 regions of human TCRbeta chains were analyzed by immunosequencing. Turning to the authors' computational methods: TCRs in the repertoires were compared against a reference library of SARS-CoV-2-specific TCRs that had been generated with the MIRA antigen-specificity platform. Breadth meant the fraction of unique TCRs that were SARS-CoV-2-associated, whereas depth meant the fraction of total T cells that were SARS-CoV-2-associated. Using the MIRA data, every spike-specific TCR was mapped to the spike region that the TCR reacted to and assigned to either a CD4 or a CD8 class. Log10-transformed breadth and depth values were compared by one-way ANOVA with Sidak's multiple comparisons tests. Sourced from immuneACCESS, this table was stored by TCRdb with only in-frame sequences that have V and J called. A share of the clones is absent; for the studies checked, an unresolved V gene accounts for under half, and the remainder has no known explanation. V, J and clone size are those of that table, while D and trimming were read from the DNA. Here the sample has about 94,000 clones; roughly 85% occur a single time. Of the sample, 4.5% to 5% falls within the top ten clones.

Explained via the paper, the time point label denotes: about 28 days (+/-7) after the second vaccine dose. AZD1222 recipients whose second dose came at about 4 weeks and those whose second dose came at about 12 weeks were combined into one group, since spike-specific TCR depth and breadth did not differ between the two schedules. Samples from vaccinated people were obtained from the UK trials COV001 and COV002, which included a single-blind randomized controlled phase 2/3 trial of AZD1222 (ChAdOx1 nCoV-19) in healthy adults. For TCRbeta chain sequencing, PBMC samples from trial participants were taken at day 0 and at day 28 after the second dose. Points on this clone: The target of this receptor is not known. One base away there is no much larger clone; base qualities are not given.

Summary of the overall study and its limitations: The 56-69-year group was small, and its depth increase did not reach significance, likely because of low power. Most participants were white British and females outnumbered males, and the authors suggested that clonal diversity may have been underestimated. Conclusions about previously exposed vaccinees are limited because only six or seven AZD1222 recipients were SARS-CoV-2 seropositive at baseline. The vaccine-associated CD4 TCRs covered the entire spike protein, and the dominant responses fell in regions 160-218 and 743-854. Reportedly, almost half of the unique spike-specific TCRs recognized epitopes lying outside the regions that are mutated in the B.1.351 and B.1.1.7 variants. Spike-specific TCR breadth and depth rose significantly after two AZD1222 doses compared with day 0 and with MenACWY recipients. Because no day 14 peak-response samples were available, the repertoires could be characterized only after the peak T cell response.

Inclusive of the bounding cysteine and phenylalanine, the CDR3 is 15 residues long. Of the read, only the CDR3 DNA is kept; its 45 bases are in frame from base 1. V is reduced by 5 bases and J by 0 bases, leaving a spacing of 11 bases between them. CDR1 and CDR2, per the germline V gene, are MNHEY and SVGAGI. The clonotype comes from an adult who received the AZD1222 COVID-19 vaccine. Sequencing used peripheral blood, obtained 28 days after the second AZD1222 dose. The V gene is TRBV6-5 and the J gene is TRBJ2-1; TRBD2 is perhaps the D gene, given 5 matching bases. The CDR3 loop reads CASSKEVSSYNEQFF. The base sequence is TGTGCCAGCAGTAAGGAGGTTAGCTCCTACAATGAGCAGTTCTTC.